This section outlines one TCR beta chain sequence together with its context. This clonotype was seen a handful of times. Its specific antigen is unknown. Per-base quality was not reported, and no clone a single base away is much larger than it. This specimen's time point label, interpreted: persistent/refractory GD, antithyroid drugs over 5 years with positive TRAb. RNA was extracted from PBMCs in TRIzol for both TCR sequencing and RNA sequencing. The diagnosis of Graves' disease followed American Thyroid Association guidelines. The patients came from an endocrinology department in Xi'an, China. Each patient gave about 9.1 milliliters of peripheral blood, collected in an EDTA anticoagulant tube. PBMCs were isolated by Ficoll Paque Plus density gradient separation without further T cell sorting. RNA quality was checked with an Agilent 2100 Bioanalyzer and agarose gel, and concentration with a NanoDrop 2000.

The CDR3 starts with the cysteine, ends with the phenylalanine, and has 17 residues. The sequence is cut down to CDR3 DNA, 51 bases in frame from base 1. Trimming takes 0 bases off V and 5 bases off J; junction bases not matched to a gene: 7. The CDR1 and CDR2 encoded by the germline V gene are SGHRS and YFSETQ. This sample was taken from a study of regulatory T cells in long-lasting Graves disease (TCRdb year 2021). At the level of the whole study: Persistent Graves' disease was defined as antithyroid drug treatment for over 5 years with persistently positive TSH receptor autoantibodies. Persistent Graves' disease patients were compared with newly diagnosed Graves' disease patients by peripheral blood TCR sequencing and RNA sequencing. The study was conducted in China and was registered as a clinical trial. A total of 35 or so samples underwent TCR sequencing: around 13 from persistent and around 20 from newly diagnosed Graves' disease patients. Antithyroid drugs had been taken for approximately 10 years on average by persistent Graves' disease patients in the clinical cohort.

Library preparation employed multiplex PCR. Sequencing instrument: Illumina HiSeq 4000. iRepertoire HTBI primers and Arm-PCR amplification of CDR3 regions were used to construct TCR beta libraries. PCR products were gel purified before sequencing. The authors' analysis ran thus. Across samples, 60 to 80 TRBV and approximately 15 TRBJ segments were identified and used for gene usage analysis of CDR3 amino acid clonotypes. Filtered high-quality paired reads were merged into contigs using COPE and FqMerger. Contigs were aligned with BLAST to IMGT TRBV, TRBD and TRBJ reference genes, and CDR3 was defined per IMGT. Clonotypes above 0.1% frequency were classified as highly expanded clones. Repertoire diversity was measured by Shannon entropy, and V-J evenness by the Gini coefficient. A clonotype was considered public if more than one individual shared it. In-frame beta chains were kept once TCRdb had trimmed the public reads at Q25 with fastp and called clones with MiXCR. Duplicate CDR3 protein sequences are folded into a single record with the most common DNA and genes. These V and J calls derive from TCRdb rather than the authors' analysis. Present in this sample are hundreds of thousands of distinct CDR3 sequences, less than 25% of which were seen just once. The ten most abundant clones make up approximately 7.8% of the sample.

Broad study findings and their caveats: Preferential use of TRBV28, TRBJ1-2 and TRBJ2-5 was observed in persistent disease, whereas TRBV20-1 and TRBJ2-1 were favored in newly diagnosed disease. Compared with newly diagnosed patients, persistent Graves' disease patients had lower TCR Shannon entropy and fewer highly expanded clones, which suggests clonal expansion. Patients with persistent disease shared more public clonotypes (approximately 2,500) than newly diagnosed patients did (about 1,000). As a limitation, the authors acknowledged that the small sample size may reduce accuracy. Only peripheral blood was studied, because thyroid tissue, the primary lesion, was inaccessible. Sequencing and analysis were limited to the TCR beta chain.

The material sequenced was peripheral blood mononuclear cells (PBMCs), taken when the disease was refractory, from a patient treated with antithyroid drugs. The sequence links TRBV5-1 to TRBJ2-2; 10 bases in between match TRBD2. This clonotype was obtained from a female donor with Graves disease. The nucleotide sequence is TGCGCCAGCAGCTTGGGGGCTAGCGGGAGCCGGACCGGGGAGCTGTTTTTT. Its translation reads: CASSLGASGSRTGELFF.